The 9 T cell receptor beta chains given below trace back to one sample, sequenced in a study of blood T cell repertoires in COVID-19. Some clones are missing from TCRdb's copy, which holds only in-frame ones; the method was immunoSEQ multiplex PCR. The sample consists of roughly 130,000 clones, around 80% of them appearing once. Sequenced: peripheral blood. The receptor set was obtained from a man between 70 and 80 years old with acute or convalescent COVID-19.

This clone occurred once. The gene calls are TRBV6-2 or TRBV6-3 and TRBJ2-2, with 8 positions matching TRBD2. This CDR3 spans 17 amino acids. J gave up 3 bases and V 0 bases, and 6 bases lay outside the gene matches. Germline lookup yields CDR1 MNHEY and CDR2 SVGEGT. The CDR3 spells CASSYSPGGPYTGELFF. CDR3 in DNA: TGTGCCAGCAGTTACTCTCCGGGGGGGCCATACACCGGGGAGCTGTTTTTT.

The V and J genes are TRBV18 and TRBJ2-2, with D perhaps TRBD2 (7 bases). Germline V lookup: CDR1 KGHSH, CDR2 LQKENI. V lost 4 bases and J lost 4, with 19 bases in between. CDR3 length: 17 residues. CDR3 nucleotides: TGTGCCAGCTCACTTCGGACAGCGGGGCTCGTCACCGGGGAGCTGTTTTTT. Encoded protein: CASSLRTAGLVTGELFF.

This CDR3 is CASTRPDTLYEQYF. The CDR3 DNA reads TGTGCCAGCACTCGCCCCGACACCCTCTACGAGCAGTACTTC. The chain combines TRBV2 with TRBJ2-7; D ambiguous. Germline values: CDR1 SNHLY, CDR2 FYNNEI. Trimming shortened V by 7 bases and J by 3 bases, and 16 bases separated the two germline ends. The CDR3 totals 14 residues.

The chain is built from TRBV29-1 and TRBJ2-3; the match to TRBD2 covers 10 bases. Germline values: CDR1 SQVTM, CDR2 ANQGSEA. V was pared by 6 bases and J by 2 bases, with 5 bases of the junction left unmatched. This CDR3 has 14 residues. CDR3 loop: CSVAGLADTDTQYF. Written as DNA, the CDR3 is TGCAGCGTCGCTGGACTAGCGGACACAGATACGCAGTATTTT.

This chain uses TRBV9 with TRBJ2-7; 9 bases align to TRBD1. This CDR3 region has 16 residues. Germline V CDR1 and CDR2: SGDLS, YYNGEE. Unmatched junction bases numbered 12, after V lost 3 bases and J lost 5 bases. CDR3 protein: CASSARPTGGLDEQYF. The CDR3 nucleotides read TGTGCCAGCAGCGCCCGGCCCACAGGGGGCCTTGACGAGCAGTACTTC.

The gene calls are TRBV27 and TRBJ2-7; tentative D call: TRBD2 (6 bases). Germline V gene lookup returns CDR1 MNHEY and CDR2 SMNVEV (reference sequence). The V end lost 3 bases, the J end lost 6 bases, and 15 bases lay between the germline ends. The CDR3 has 14 residues. The CDR3 loop is CASSFHSGSSEQYF. CDR3 DNA sequence: TGTGCCAGCAGTTTTCATAGCGGTAGCAGCGAGCAGTACTTC.

CDR3 DNA sequence: TGTGCCAGCAATTTCCCAGGAGTAGCGGCGCGGACCCTCCACTTT. It encodes CASNFPGVAARTLHF. The genes are TRBV28 and TRBJ1-6; no definite D call. The CDR3 is made up of 15 amino acids. V lost 7 bases to trimming and J lost 14 bases, with 24 bases between them. The germline V gene has CDR1 MDHEN and CDR2 SYDVKM.

V usage is TRBV7-2 and J usage is TRBJ2-5, with 9 positions matching TRBD2. The CDR3 totals 13 residues. V was pared by 4 bases and J by 4 bases, with 1 base of the junction left unmatched. CDR1 is SGHTA, CDR2 FQGNSA, per germline. The CDR3 sequence: CASSWGLAETQYF. The CDR3 DNA reads TGTGCCAGCAGCTGGGGACTAGCAGAGACCCAGTACTTC.

The chain joins TRBV7-9 to TRBJ2-2; 13 bases match TRBD2. Unmatched junction bases numbered 7, after V lost 5 bases and J lost 1 base. The CDR3 has 18 amino acids. Per the germline V gene, CDR1 is SEHNR and CDR2 is FQNEAQ (reference sequence). CDR3 sequence (DNA): TGTGCCAGCAGCCCCCGGACTAGCGGGGGCTTGAACACCGGGGAGCTGTTTTTT. As protein: CASSPRTSGGLNTGELFF.